This TCR beta chain derives from a study of somatic mutations in cytotoxic T cells in rheumatoid arthritis. Germline CDR1 is SGHNT and CDR2 is YENEEA. Unmatched junction bases numbered 6, after V lost 5 bases and J lost 3 bases. This CDR3 spans 14 amino acids. Produced via immunoSEQ multiplex PCR; TCRdb's table is partial and in-frame only. The data contain 9,000 to 15,000 clones, roughly 74% of them singletons. Sequencing used CD8+ T cells sorted from blood. V is TRBV11-3 and J is TRBJ1-1; 7 bases align to TRBD1. The clonotype originates from a woman aged 40 to 55 in good health. The DNA of the CDR3 is TGTGCCAGCAGCCTGCAGGGGGGGTACACTGAAGCTTTCTTT. Encoded protein: CASSLQGGYTEAFF.